Only a few counts were recorded for the clone carrying this T cell receptor (beta chain). Both iRepertoire HTBI primers and Arm-PCR of CDR3 regions were used to build the TCR beta libraries. TCRdb analysed the multiplex PCR reads with MiXCR anew, one entry per CDR3 protein. The sample has fewer than 650,000 distinct CDR3 sequences, around 15% seen once. Time point here: newly diagnosed GD, antithyroid drugs for less than 3 months. RNA from PBMCs was the source of the TCR library. Patients were from an endocrinology department in Xi'an, China. These data come from a study of regulatory T cells in long-lasting Graves disease. Separately, the same data were catalogued under a study of T cells in Graves' hyperthyroidism and ophthalmopathy. Per that study: In the blood, most expanded thyroid clonotypes above 0.001 appeared as well. Ophthalmopathy was told apart from stable hyperthyroidism by a 13 V-J model. The model foresaw ophthalmopathy a median 6.5 months prior to onset.

This sequence was found in a man between 18 and 29 years old with Graves disease. The sequencing here drew on peripheral blood mononuclear cells (PBMCs), taken at new diagnosis, from a patient treated with antithyroid drugs.

The CDR3 protein is CASTQGAYTEAFF. CDR3 in DNA: TGTGCCAGCACCCAGGGGGCGTACACTGAAGCTTTCTTT. The rearrangement joins TRBV7-9 to TRBJ1-1; 8 positions match TRBD1. Germline V gene data show CDR1 as SEHNR and CDR2 as FQNEAQ (reference sequence). There are 13 residues in the CDR3. Germline trimming cut 7 bases from V and 3 bases from J; bases unmatched to any gene: 4.